Following are 18 T cell receptor beta chains from one sample sequenced in a study of CD4 and CD8 cells across lung adenocarcinoma regions (dated by TCRdb to 2017 to 2018). The library was made by PCR. The run used a HiSeq X Ten. TCRdb cleaned the public reads at Q25 with fastp, built clones with MiXCR and kept in-frame beta chains. Each CDR3 protein gets just one entry, which takes the most common genes and DNA from the rows behind it. Here the sample has about 3,400 distinct CDR3 sequences; 58% occur a single time. Roughly 30% of the sample is in the top ten clones. The sample taken for sequencing was CD4+ T cells from the center of a lung tumor. The cell subset or site label here, explained by the study, means: tumor center region. The receptors were sampled from a female donor with lung adenocarcinoma. The CD4 and CD8 labels of this study may be unreliable.

In this sample, this clonotype is medium-sized. The chain employs TRBV6-1 and TRBJ1-2, with 8 bases lining up with TRBD1. The V gene's germline CDR1 is MNHNS and CDR2 SASEGT. The CDR3 runs 15 residues. J gave up 3 bases and V 7 bases, and 10 bases lay outside the gene matches. The CDR3, as DNA: TGTGCCAGCACGAGACAGGGGAAATGGGACTATGGCTACACCTTC. Its translation: CASTRQGKWDYGYTF.

V gene TRBV7-8 combines with J gene TRBJ2-2; no clear D gene. The CDR3 extends over 18 amino acids. With 4 bases removed from V and 1 base from J, the gap between germline ends came to 19 bases. Germline V gives CDR1 SGHVS, CDR2 FQNEAQ. The CDR3 reads CASSSRITWGRNTGELFF. DNA for the CDR3: TGTGCCAGCAGCTCGAGGATCACTTGGGGTAGGAACACCGGGGAGCTGTTTTTT.

With regard to this clonotype: Relative to the germline gene, one junction end is altered; a read error may explain this. The rearrangement joins TRBV6-1 to TRBJ1-1, with D perhaps matching TRBD1 (5 bases). Per germline, CDR1 MNHNS and CDR2 SASEGT. CDR3 length: 14 amino acids. The CDR3 DNA reads as TGTGCCAGCAGATTGGAGGGGATGAACTCTGAAGATATCTTT. Translation gives CASRLEGMNSEDIF.

V and J are TRBV6-4 and TRBJ1-2, with TRBD1 identical over 10 bases. V dropped 0 bases and J dropped 4; count of bases not matched to a gene: 14. In germline, CDR1 is MRHNA, CDR2 SNTAGT. The CDR3 loop spans 19 amino acids. CDR3: CASSDSSGDRGRGIYGYTF. The CDR3, as DNA: TGTGCCAGCAGTGACTCGTCAGGCGACAGGGGGCGTGGGATCTATGGCTACACCTTC.

This clonotype is labeled as medium-sized (0.01 to 0.1%). This chain joins TRBV6-4 and TRBJ2-1; TRBD1 matches at 8 bases. CDR1 is MRHNA and CDR2 is SNTAGT in the germline V gene. J gave up 5 bases and V 6 bases, and 3 bases lay outside the gene matches. The CDR3 runs 13 residues. This chain's CDR3 is CASRDRENNEQFF. CDR3 DNA: TGTGCCAGCAGGGACAGGGAGAACAATGAGCAGTTCTTC.

This clonotype is termed large. The rearrangement links TRBV6-5 to TRBJ1-1, with D uncertain. Germline V gene sequence: CDR1 MNHEY, CDR2 SVGAGI. CDR3 length: 11 amino acids. With 0 bases removed from V and 12 bases from J, the gap between germline ends came to 8 bases. The CDR3 loop reads CASSYSGRTFF. The CDR3 region has the DNA TGTGCCAGCAGTTACTCGGGTCGCACTTTCTTT.

This clonotype has only a few counts. The V and J genes are TRBV6-1 and TRBJ1-2, with TRBD1 as a possible D gene (6 bases). The CDR3 sequence is 13 residues long. Germline lookup yields CDR1 MNHNS and CDR2 SASEGT. V lost 6 bases and J 5 bases, leaving 13 bases between the germline ends. CDR3 in DNA: TGTGCCAGCAGCTCCGGGACACAATATGGCTACACCTTC. It yields the protein CASSSGTQYGYTF.

This chain links TRBV6-1 with TRBJ2-4; 7 bases align to TRBD2. The germline V gene encodes CDR1 MNHNS and CDR2 SASEGT. The CDR3 contains 15 residues. V shed 8 bases, J shed 13 bases, and the junction held 20 bases outside the gene matches. The DNA of the CDR3 is TGTGCCAGCGGCGACGGGGAGGGTGGACAAAACACCCAGTACTTC. Protein sequence: CASGDGEGGQNTQYF.

V is TRBV12-3 or TRBV12-4 and J is TRBJ2-1, with TRBD2 identical over 10 bases. Trimming took 2 bases from V and 5 from J; bases not matched to a gene: 0. This CDR3 is built from 14 residues. CDR3 nucleotides: TGTGCCAGCAGTTTACTAGCGGGAGACAATGAGCAGTTCTTC. The encoded protein is CASSLLAGDNEQFF.

This clonotype was recorded a few times. The chain uses TRBV18 and TRBJ2-1; perhaps TRBD2 as D (6 bases). CDR1 and CDR2 (germline): KGHSH, LQKENI. This CDR3 contains 17 residues. V was clipped by 6 bases and J by 0 bases, with 18 bases between them. CDR3 bases: TGTGCCAGCTCCTATAGACCGCGGGACTCCTCCTACAATGAGCAGTTCTTC. This encodes CASSYRPRDSSYNEQFF.

V and J are TRBV7-8 and TRBJ2-1; D remains ambiguous. The J call may be faulty, since TRBJ2-7 better matches the DNA end. Germline-derived CDR1 and CDR2 are SGHVS and FQNEAQ. This CDR3 is built from 13 residues. CDR3 protein: CASSLENGYEQYF. The CDR3 DNA reads TGTGCCAGCAGCTTAGAGAATGGGTACGAGCAGTACTTC.

The chain joins TRBV3-1 to TRBJ2-5, with TRBD2 matching over 8 bases. The CDR3 has 16 amino acids. The trim removed 4 bases at V and 7 bases at J, leaving 14 bases unmatched. The germline V gene encodes CDR1 LGHDT and CDR2 YNNKEL (reference sequence). The CDR3 DNA follows: TGTGCCAGCAGCCGACGTAGCCGGGAGGGAGTAGGGACCCAGTACTTC. It encodes CASSRRSREGVGTQYF.

This chain joins TRBV27 and TRBJ2-1; D is possibly TRBD2 (6 bases). TRBJ2-7 explains the end of the DNA better; the J call may be wrong. The CDR3 runs to 17 residues. CDR1 MNHEY and CDR2 SMNVEV come from the germline V gene (reference sequence). The CDR3 bases are TGTGCCAGCAGTTTATTAAAAGGAGGGAGCCACTTGGGAGAGCAGTACTTC. Translated, it gives CASSLLKGGSHLGEQYF.

The chain joins TRBV27 to TRBJ1-1; 7 bases are a match to TRBD1. The J segment lost 6 bases and the V segment lost 5 bases, leaving 9 bases of the junction unmatched. The CDR3 covers 14 residues. Germline assignment: CDR1 MNHEY and CDR2 SMNVEV (reference sequence). This CDR3 is CASSKLGQTAEAFF. In DNA form, the CDR3 reads TGTGCCAGCAGTAAACTGGGACAGACGGCTGAAGCTTTCTTT.

The chain combines TRBV6-1 with TRBJ2-7; no definite D call. The J call is uncertain, as TRBJ2-5 better fits the DNA end. The CDR3 runs to 15 residues. The germline gives CDR1 MNHNS, CDR2 SASEGT. CDR3 in DNA: TGTGCCAGTTTCTGGGCCTTGCGGAACCAAGAGACCCAGTACTTC. Protein product: CASFWALRNQETQYF.

This sequence joins TRBV6-1 and TRBJ1-4; D unresolved. The V end lost 4 bases, the J end lost 0 bases, and 15 bases lay between the germline ends. The length of the CDR3 is 17 residues. Germline CDR1 and CDR2: MNHNS and SASEGT. CDR3 nucleotide sequence: TGTGCCAGCAGTGCGTTATACGTACAAGCAACTAATGAAAAACTGTTTTTT. Its protein is CASSALYVQATNEKLFF.

This sequence joins TRBV10-3 and TRBJ2-3; D unclear. The CDR3 loop spans 14 amino acids. The V gene lost 8 bases and the J gene lost 7 bases, with 19 bases spanning the gap. The germline V gene has CDR1 ENHRY and CDR2 SYGVKD. The CDR3 DNA sequence: TGTGCCATCCCCCCGGGTCAGAGCAACAATACGCAGTATTTT. Encoded protein: CAIPPGQSNNTQYF.

V gene TRBV6-5 combines with J gene TRBJ2-1, with no clear D. Trimming left V 4 bases short and J 1 base short, with 14 bases between. The CDR3 has 16 amino acids. CDR1 MNHEY and CDR2 SVGAGI come from the germline V gene. The CDR3 loop is CASSFRDPASYNEQFF. The CDR3 DNA follows: TGTGCCAGCAGTTTCCGTGACCCTGCATCCTACAATGAGCAGTTCTTC.